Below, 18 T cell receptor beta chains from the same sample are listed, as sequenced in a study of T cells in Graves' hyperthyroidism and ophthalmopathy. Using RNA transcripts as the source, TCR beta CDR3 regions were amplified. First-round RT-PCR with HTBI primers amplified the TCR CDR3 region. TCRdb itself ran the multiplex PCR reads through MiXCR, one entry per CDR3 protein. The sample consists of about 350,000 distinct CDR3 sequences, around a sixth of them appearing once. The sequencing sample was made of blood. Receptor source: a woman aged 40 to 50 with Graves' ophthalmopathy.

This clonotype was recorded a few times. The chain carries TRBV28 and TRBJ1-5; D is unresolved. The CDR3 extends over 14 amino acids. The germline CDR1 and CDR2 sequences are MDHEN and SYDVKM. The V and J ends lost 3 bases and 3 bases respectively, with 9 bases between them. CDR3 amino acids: CASSFTGANQPQHF. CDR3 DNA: TGTGCCAGCAGTTTTACCGGCGCCAATCAGCCCCAGCATTTT.

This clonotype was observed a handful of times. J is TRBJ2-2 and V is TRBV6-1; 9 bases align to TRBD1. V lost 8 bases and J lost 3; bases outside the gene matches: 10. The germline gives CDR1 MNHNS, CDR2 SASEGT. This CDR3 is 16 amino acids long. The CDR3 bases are TGTGCCAGCTCCTCGTACAGGGGGCCGGACACCGGGGAGCTGTTTTTT. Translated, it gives CASSSYRGPDTGELFF.

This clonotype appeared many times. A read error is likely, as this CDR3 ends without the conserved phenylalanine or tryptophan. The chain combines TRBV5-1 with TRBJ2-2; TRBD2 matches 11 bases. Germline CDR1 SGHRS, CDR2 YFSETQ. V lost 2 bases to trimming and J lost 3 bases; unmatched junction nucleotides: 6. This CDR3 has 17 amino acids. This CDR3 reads CASSLNQGLADTGELFS. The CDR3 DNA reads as TGCGCCAGCAGCTTAAACCAGGGACTAGCGGACACCGGGGAGCTGTTTTCT.

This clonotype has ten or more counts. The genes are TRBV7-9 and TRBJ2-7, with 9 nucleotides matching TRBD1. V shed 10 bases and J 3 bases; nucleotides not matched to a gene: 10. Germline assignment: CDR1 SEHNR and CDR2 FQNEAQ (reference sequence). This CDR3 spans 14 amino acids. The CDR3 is CATQGTGMNYEQYF. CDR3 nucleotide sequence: TGTGCCACCCAAGGGACAGGGATGAACTACGAGCAGTACTTC.

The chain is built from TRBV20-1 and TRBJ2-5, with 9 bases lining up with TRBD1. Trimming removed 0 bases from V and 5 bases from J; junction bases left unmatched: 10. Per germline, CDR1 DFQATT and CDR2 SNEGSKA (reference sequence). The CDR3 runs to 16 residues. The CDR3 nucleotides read TGCAGTGCTAGAGAATTCGGGACAGGGACGGGGGAGACCCAGTACTTC. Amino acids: CSAREFGTGTGETQYF.

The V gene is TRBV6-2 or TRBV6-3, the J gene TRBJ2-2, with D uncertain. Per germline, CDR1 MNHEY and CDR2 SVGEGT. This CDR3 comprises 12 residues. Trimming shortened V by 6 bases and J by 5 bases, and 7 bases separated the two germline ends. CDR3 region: CASRETTGELFF. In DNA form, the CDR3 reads TGTGCCAGCAGAGAGACAACCGGGGAGCTGTTTTTT.

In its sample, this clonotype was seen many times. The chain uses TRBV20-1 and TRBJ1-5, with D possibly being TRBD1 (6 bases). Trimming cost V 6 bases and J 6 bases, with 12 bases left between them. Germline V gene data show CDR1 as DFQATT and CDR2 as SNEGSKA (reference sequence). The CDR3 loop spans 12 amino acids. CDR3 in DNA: TGCAGTGCAACAGGGTGGGGTCAGCCCCAGCATTTT. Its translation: CSATGWGQPQHF.

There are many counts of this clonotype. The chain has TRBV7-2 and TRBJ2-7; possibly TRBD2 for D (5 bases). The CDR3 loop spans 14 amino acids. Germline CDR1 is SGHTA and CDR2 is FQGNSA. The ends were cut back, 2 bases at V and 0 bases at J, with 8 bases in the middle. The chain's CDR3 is CASSLKAASYEQYF. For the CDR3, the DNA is TGTGCCAGCAGCTTAAAAGCGGCCTCCTACGAGCAGTACTTC.

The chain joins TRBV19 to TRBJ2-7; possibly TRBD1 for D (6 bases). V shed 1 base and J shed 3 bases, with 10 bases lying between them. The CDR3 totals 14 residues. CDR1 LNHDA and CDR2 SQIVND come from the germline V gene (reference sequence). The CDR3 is CASSIGGQLYEQYF. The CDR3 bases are TGTGCCAGTAGTATAGGGGGACAACTCTACGAGCAGTACTTC. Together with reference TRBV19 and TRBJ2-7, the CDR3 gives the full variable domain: DGGITQSPKYLFRKEGQNVTLSCEQNLNHDAMYWYRQDPGQGLRLIYYSQIVNDFQKGDIAEGYSVSREKKESFPLTVTSAQKNPTAFYLCASSIGGQLYEQYFGPGTRLTVT.

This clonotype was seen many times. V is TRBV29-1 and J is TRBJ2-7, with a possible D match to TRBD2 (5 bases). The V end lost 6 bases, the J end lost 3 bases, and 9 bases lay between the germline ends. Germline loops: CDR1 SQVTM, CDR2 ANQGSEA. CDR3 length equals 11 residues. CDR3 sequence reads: CSVGSNYEQYF. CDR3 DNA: TGCAGCGTGGGGAGCAACTACGAGCAGTACTTC.

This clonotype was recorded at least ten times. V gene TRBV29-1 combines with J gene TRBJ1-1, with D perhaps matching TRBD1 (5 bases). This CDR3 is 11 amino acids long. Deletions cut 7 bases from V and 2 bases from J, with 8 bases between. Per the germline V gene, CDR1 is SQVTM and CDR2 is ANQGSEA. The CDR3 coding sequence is TGCAGCGCCGACAGTAACACTGAAGCTTTCTTT. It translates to CSADSNTEAFF.

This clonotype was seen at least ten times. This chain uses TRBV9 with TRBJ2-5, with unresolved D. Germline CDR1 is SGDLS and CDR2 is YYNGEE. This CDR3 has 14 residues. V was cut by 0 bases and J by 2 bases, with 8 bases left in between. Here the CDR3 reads CASSVGPPQETQYF. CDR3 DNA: TGTGCCAGCAGCGTAGGGCCGCCGCAAGAGACCCAGTACTTC.

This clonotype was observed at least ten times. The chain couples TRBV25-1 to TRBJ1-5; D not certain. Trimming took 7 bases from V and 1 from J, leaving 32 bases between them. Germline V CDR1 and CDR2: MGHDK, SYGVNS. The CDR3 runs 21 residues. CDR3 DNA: TGTGCCAGCACCCCCACAAGCCCAACCTCTCTATTTCTAGAGAGCAATCAGCCCCAGCATTTT. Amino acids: CASTPTSPTSLFLESNQPQHF. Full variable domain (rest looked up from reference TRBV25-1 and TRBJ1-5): EADIYQTPRYLVIGTGKKITLECSQTMGHDKMYWYQQDPGMELHLIHYSYGVNSTEKGDLSSESTVSRIRTEHFPLTLESARPSHTSQYLCASTPTSPTSLFLESNQPQHFGDGTRLSIL.

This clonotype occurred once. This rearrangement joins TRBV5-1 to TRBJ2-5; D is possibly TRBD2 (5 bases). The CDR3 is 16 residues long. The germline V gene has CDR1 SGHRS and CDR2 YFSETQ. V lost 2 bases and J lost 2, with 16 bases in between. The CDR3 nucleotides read TGCGCCAGCAGCTTCTCTAGCATCCGGACTCAAGAGACCCAGTACTTC. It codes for CASSFSSIRTQETQYF. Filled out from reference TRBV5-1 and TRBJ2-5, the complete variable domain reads KAGVTQTPRYLIKTRGQQVTLSCSPISGHRSVSWYQQTPGQGLQFLFEYFSETQRNKGNFPGRFSGRQFSNSRSEMNVSTLELGDSALYLCASSFSSIRTQETQYFGPGTRLLVL.

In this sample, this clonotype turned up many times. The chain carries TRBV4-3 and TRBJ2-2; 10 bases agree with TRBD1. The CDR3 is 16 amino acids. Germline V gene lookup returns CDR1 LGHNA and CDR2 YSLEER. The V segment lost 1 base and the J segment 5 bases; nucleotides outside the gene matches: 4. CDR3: CASSQVSGQGTGELFF. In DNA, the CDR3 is TGCGCCAGCAGCCAAGTCTCGGGACAGGGGACCGGGGAGCTGTTTTTT.

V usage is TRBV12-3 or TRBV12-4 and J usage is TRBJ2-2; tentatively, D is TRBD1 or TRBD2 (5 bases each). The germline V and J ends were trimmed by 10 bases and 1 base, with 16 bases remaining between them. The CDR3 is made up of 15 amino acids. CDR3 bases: TGTGCCACCGACGGGGCGGAGAAGAACACCGGGGAGCTGTTTTTT. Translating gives CATDGAEKNTGELFF.

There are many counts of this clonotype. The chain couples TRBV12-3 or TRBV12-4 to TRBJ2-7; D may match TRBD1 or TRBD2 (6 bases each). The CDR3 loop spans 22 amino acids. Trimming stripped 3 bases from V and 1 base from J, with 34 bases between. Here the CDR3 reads CASSFVFGGSNSGGLGSYEQYF. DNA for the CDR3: TGTGCCAGCAGTTTTGTTTTTGGGGGATCGAACTCCGGGGGCTTGGGTTCCTACGAGCAGTACTTC.

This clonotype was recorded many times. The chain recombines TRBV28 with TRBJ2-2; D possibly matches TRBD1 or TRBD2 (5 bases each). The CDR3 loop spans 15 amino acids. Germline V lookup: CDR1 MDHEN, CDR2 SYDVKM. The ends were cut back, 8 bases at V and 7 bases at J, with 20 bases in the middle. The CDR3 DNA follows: TGTGCCAGCCGGCGGGTGGTCGTGAGGGGCGGGGAGCTGTTTTTT. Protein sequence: CASRRVVVRGGELFF.